Listed here are 18 T cell receptor beta chains from one sample, sequenced in a study of a mutant IDH1 vaccine in newly diagnosed glioma. Sequencing was performed with immunoSEQ multiplex PCR; in TCRdb, only in-frame clones are kept and a portion is missing. Of approximately 70,000 clones listed, 79% are singletons. Documented time point: baseline, week 1 (first vaccination visit). Treatment denoted: pre-vaccination baseline after standard-of-care therapy. Source: PBMCs, taken from a glioma patient treated with radiotherapy, temozolomide or both. The origin of the receptors is a man between 45 and 60 years old with glioma.

The V and J genes are TRBV4-3 and TRBJ1-2; 8 nucleotides line up with TRBD1. V shed 0 bases, J shed 1 base, and the junction held 1 base outside the gene matches. CDR3 size: 15 residues. Germline V gene lookup returns CDR1 LGHNA and CDR2 YSLEER. The CDR3 spells CASSQDTGGNYGYTF. The CDR3 bases are TGCGCCAGCAGCCAAGATACAGGGGGTAACTATGGCTACACCTTC.

The rearrangement joins TRBV9 to TRBJ1-2; 7 positions agree with TRBD1. The CDR3 has 13 amino acids. Per germline, CDR1 SGDLS and CDR2 YYNGEE. V gave up 0 bases and J gave up 6 bases; unmatched junction bases: 2. CDR3 DNA: TGTGCCAGCAGCGTAGAACAGGGGAATGGCTACACCTTC. Its translation is CASSVEQGNGYTF.

This clone showed up just once. The chain links TRBV7-2 to TRBJ2-7; D is unclear. V was shortened by 4 bases and J by 0 bases, with 4 bases between the two germline ends. CDR3 length: 12 residues. In germline, CDR1 is SGHTA, CDR2 FQGNSA. CDR3 DNA sequence: TGTGCCAGCAGCTCTAACTCCTACGAGCAGTACTTC. As protein: CASSSNSYEQYF.

The chain recombines TRBV5-4 with TRBJ2-7; 9 nucleotides line up with TRBD1. This CDR3 spans 14 amino acids. The germline V gene encodes CDR1 SGHNT and CDR2 YYREEE (reference sequence). J was trimmed by 3 bases and V by 3 bases; bases with no gene match: 4. The CDR3 nucleotides read TGTGCCAGCAGCTACGGGACAGGGTTCTACGAGCAGTACTTC. It encodes CASSYGTGFYEQYF.

This rearrangement joins TRBV14 to TRBJ2-5, with D perhaps matching TRBD2 (5 bases). The CDR3 consists of 13 residues. CDR1 is SGHDN, CDR2 FVKESK, per germline. Trimming cost V 4 bases and J 5 bases, with 11 bases left between them. CDR3 DNA: TGTGCCAGCAGCCTCCTAAGGAGGGAGACCCAGTACTTC. Its translation: CASSLLRRETQYF.

The J gene is TRBJ1-4, the V gene TRBV18; TRBD1 is a possible D gene (5 bases). V dropped 3 bases and J dropped 13 bases, with 12 bases sitting between them. This CDR3 has 12 amino acids. Germline assignment: CDR1 KGHSH and CDR2 LQKENI. The CDR3 DNA is TGTGCCAGCTCACCTCAGGGCTTAGCACTGTTTTTT. It codes for CASSPQGLALFF.

The rearrangement uses TRBV13 and TRBJ1-5, with D perhaps matching TRBD1 (5 bases). V was clipped by 5 bases and J by 4 bases, with 9 bases between them. The CDR3 consists of 13 residues. The V gene's germline CDR1 is PRHDT and CDR2 FYEKMQ (reference sequence). This chain's CDR3 is CASSGGGNQPQHF. DNA for the CDR3: TGTGCCAGCAGCGGGGGGGGGAATCAGCCCCAGCATTTT.

Only a few counts were recorded for this clone. The V gene is TRBV20-1, the J gene TRBJ1-5; D is ambiguous. V lost 1 base to trimming and J lost 9 bases, with 7 bases between them. CDR1 and CDR2 from the germline V gene are DFQATT and SNEGSKA (reference sequence). The CDR3 runs to 11 residues. The CDR3 sequence is CSARVDGPQHF. The CDR3 DNA is TGCAGTGCTAGAGTGGACGGGCCCCAGCATTTT.

The chain employs TRBV9 and TRBJ2-1; D perhaps matches TRBD2 (6 bases). This CDR3 comprises 15 residues. CDR1 SGDLS and CDR2 YYNGEE come from the germline V gene. V was clipped by 3 bases and J by 4 bases, with 14 bases between them. The CDR3 region has the DNA TGTGCCAGCAGCGACCCGGGGACTTCTTACAATGAGCAGTTCTTC. Amino acid sequence: CASSDPGTSYNEQFF.

The chain couples TRBV7-9 to TRBJ2-1, with D hard to call. This CDR3 has 12 residues. From germline, CDR1 is SEHNR and CDR2 FQNEAQ (reference sequence). Trimming cost V 4 bases and J 9 bases, with 10 bases left between them. Written as DNA, the CDR3 is TGTGCCAGCAGCTATCAGAGTCGTGAGCAGTTCTTC. Translated, it gives CASSYQSREQFF.

The gene calls are TRBV27 and TRBJ1-6; the match to TRBD1 covers 9 bases. CDR3 size: 15 residues. V lost 4 bases to trimming and J lost 10 bases; unmatched junction nucleotides: 8. Germline V gene lookup returns CDR1 MNHEY and CDR2 SMNVEV (reference sequence). The CDR3 spells CASSSPGQGRSPLHF. The CDR3 DNA sequence: TGTGCCAGCAGTTCCCCGGGACAGGGAAGGTCACCCCTCCACTTT.

This clone has more than one count but fewer than ten. The chain combines TRBV2 with TRBJ1-2; D is possibly TRBD1 (6 bases). The CDR3 covers 15 residues. Trimming took 4 bases from V and 4 from J, leaving 16 bases between them. The germline V gene encodes CDR1 SNHLY and CDR2 FYNNEI. The CDR3 DNA sequence: TGTGCCAGCAGTGCAGCACAGGGAAGAGGCTATGGCTACACCTTC. As protein: CASSAAQGRGYGYTF.

The rearrangement links TRBV5-1 to TRBJ2-1; D call uncertain. This CDR3 is 16 amino acids long. With 0 bases removed from V and 0 bases from J, the gap between germline ends came to 10 bases. Germline lookup yields CDR1 SGHRS and CDR2 YFSETQ. The CDR3 sequence: CASSLGGAGSYNEQFF. DNA of the CDR3: TGCGCCAGCAGCTTGGGCGGAGCTGGCTCCTACAATGAGCAGTTCTTC.

The chain is built from TRBV7-2 and TRBJ1-4; D remains ambiguous. The CDR3 is 15 residues long. The V and J ends lost 5 bases and 3 bases respectively, with 13 bases between them. CDR1 SGHTA and CDR2 FQGNSA come from the germline V gene. The CDR3 loop reads CASSVGRIANEKLFF. CDR3 sequence (DNA): TGTGCCAGCAGCGTCGGACGAATAGCTAATGAAAAACTGTTTTTT.

V usage is TRBV10-3 and J usage is TRBJ1-1; D not certain. Germline CDR1 and CDR2: ENHRY and SYGVKD. The CDR3 contains 13 residues. Trimming removed 7 bases from V and 1 base from J, with 10 bases in between. CDR3 bases: TGTGCCATCAATACCGGCGGGAACACTGAAGCTTTCTTT. Translated, it gives CAINTGGNTEAFF.

This sequence joins TRBV2 and TRBJ1-6, with 10 bases matching TRBD1. Trimming at V came to 6 bases and at J to 9 bases, leaving 2 bases not matched to a gene. This CDR3 is built from 13 residues. Germline CDR1 and CDR2: SNHLY and FYNNEI. CDR3: CASRGQGSSPLHF. The CDR3 DNA follows: TGTGCCAGCAGGGGACAGGGGAGTTCACCCCTCCACTTT.

V gene TRBV6-4 combines with J gene TRBJ2-3, with 8 bases identical to TRBD2. The germline gives CDR1 MRHNA, CDR2 SNTAGT. This CDR3 comprises 16 residues. The V and J ends lost 0 bases and 3 bases, in that order; junction bases with no gene match: 5. The CDR3 nucleotides are TGTGCCAGCAGTGACTCTAGCGGGGCGGGTACAGATACGCAGTATTTT. Its protein product is CASSDSSGAGTDTQYF.

The V gene is TRBV9, the J gene TRBJ1-6; 8 bases map to TRBD1. The length of the CDR3 is 15 residues. Trimming took 0 bases from V and 12 from J; bases not matched to a gene: 8. Germline CDR1 is SGDLS and CDR2 is YYNGEE. This CDR3 is CASSVEFQGARPLHF. CDR3 sequence (DNA): TGTGCCAGCAGCGTAGAATTCCAGGGGGCGAGACCCCTCCACTTT.